This T cell receptor beta chain was identified in a study of tumor-infiltrating lymphocytes in primary liver carcinoma (dated 2017 in TCRdb). Concerning the study at large: Of the five patients, three men and two women aged 30 to 69 years, four had hepatocellular carcinoma and one had combined HCC and intrahepatic cholangiocarcinoma. Each sample produced roughly 3.65 to 7.13 million productive TCRbeta reads, and read depth showed no significant difference between tissue types. A total of some 35 specimens from 5 patients went through TCRbeta repertoire sequencing, namely 25 tumor regions, 5 adjacent noncancerous liver tissues and 5 peripheral blood samples. The five patients had tumors of stage T1-T3 N0M0, with maximum diameters ranging from 4.2 to 10 cm. Technical replicate repertoires showed high reproducibility, with mean shared-clone rates approximately 0.9 and correlation coefficients above 0.95. Agilent mRNA microarray profiling was performed on the approximately 25 tumor region samples to relate TCRbeta repertoire diversity to the local molecular phenotype. For each liver tumor, the study sampled five regions along with adjacent normal tissue and blood, and applied TCRbeta repertoire sequencing, expression microarrays and whole-exome sequencing. Study-level results and caveats: Since the samples were bulk and unsorted, there was no way to compare CD4+ and CD8+ T cell repertoires. Just about 7-25% of top clones turned up in all five regions of a tumor, which suggests spatial heterogeneity among tumor-infiltrating T cells. Repertoire overlap was found to be higher between tumor regions (mean around 35%) than between tumor-adjacent (roughly 17%) or tumor-blood (roughly 15%) pairs, consistent with antigen-driven expansion. The top 250 clones accounted for a significantly greater share of the repertoire in tumors than in blood (p = 0.039). The study included only a few patients, and the authors note findings should be validated in a larger study. Because only the TCR beta chain was sequenced and unpaired alpha chains were not captured, true repertoire diversity is likely underestimated.

With regard to this clonotype: Its antigen specificity is not known. A much larger clone sits a single nucleotide away, making a read error possible.

CDR1 and CDR2 are drawn from the germline V gene: SGHAT, FQNNGV. The CDR3, from cysteine to phenylalanine, totals 14 residues. Just the 42-base CDR3 DNA is kept, in frame starting at base 1. A constant-region primer and ProtoScript II reverse transcriptase were used to reverse-transcribe TCRbeta-specific cDNA from approximately 500 ng total RNA. TCRbeta libraries were built with three nested multiplex PCR rounds, a slightly modified ARM-PCR procedure. Each of the first two PCR rounds ran for about 11 cycles using multiplex TRBV1-TRBV30 forward primers together with a Cbeta reverse primer. Sample barcodes and Illumina adapters were added in a final 25-cycle PCR with Deep VentR polymerase. Amplicons of 200-500 bp were gel-purified with a QIAquick gel extraction kit before sequencing. An Illumina HiSeq 2500 was used to sequence the TCRbeta amplicons with 250-bp paired-end reads. The authors' pipeline ran thus. Trimmomatic v0.33 was used to quality-trim the reads, and FLASH v1.2.11 was used to merge paired reads so that full CDR3 sequences could be recovered. MiGEC v1.2.1b assigned V, D and J germline segments to the rearranged TCRbeta sequences. Clonotype statistics, along with Shannon-Wiener diversity indices, were calculated using VDJtools v1.0.0. Except for diversity analysis, only each sample's 250 most abundant clonotypes were used in subsequent analyses to reduce sampling bias. The public reads were reanalyzed by TCRdb: fastp trimming at Q25, MiXCR alignment, in-frame beta chains only. All rows with the same CDR3 protein become a single entry with the most common DNA and genes. What appears here as the V and J calls and clone size reflects TCRdb's work, not the paper's. This sample comprises approximately 64,000 distinct CDR3 sequences, roughly two thirds of them detected only once. The ten largest make up around 44% of the sample.

Total RNA and DNA were co-extracted without cell sorting from around 20-30 mg of bulk tissue using the AllPrep DNA/RNA mini kit. Between November 2015 and March 2016, about 5 patients in China with histopathologically diagnosed primary liver carcinoma had surgical resection. At the time of sampling, the patients had chronic HBV infection and had not received any treatment. Each tumor was sampled at five spatially separated regions: the superior, inferior, left-lateral and right-lateral poles and the tumor centre. More than 75% viable tumor cells were found by histology in every tumor sample. Fresh tumor and adjacent tissue pieces were bisected; one half was stored in RNAlater at -80°C, the other sent for histology.

The material sequenced was liver tumor tissue from sampling region 4. Explained via the paper, the cell subset or site label denotes: tumor region T4, right-lateral pole. The origin of this receptor is a man aged 35-49 years with primary liver carcinoma and hepatitis B virus infection. The sequence is built from TRBV11-2 and TRBJ2-7, and the D gene may be TRBD1, 5 bases matching. The CDR3 region has the sequence CAISLWGYRDEQYF. The nucleotide sequence is TGTGCCATCAGCCTCTGGGGCTATCGGGACGAGCAGTACTTC.